Below, 26 T cell receptor beta chains from the same sample are listed, as sequenced in a study of T cell responses to AZD1222 COVID-19 vaccine. Produced via immunoSEQ multiplex PCR; TCRdb's table is partial and in-frame only. The sample consists of roughly 180,000 clones, roughly 92% of them appearing once. The material was peripheral blood, obtained 28 days after the second AZD1222 dose. These receptors all come from an adult who received the AZD1222 COVID-19 vaccine.

This clone was seen more than once but under ten times. The V and J genes are TRBV6-5 and TRBJ1-5; 7 bases agree with TRBD1. The CDR3 is 14 amino acids. Germline CDR1 is MNHEY and CDR2 is SVGAGI. Trimming at V came to 6 bases and at J to 6 bases, leaving 8 bases not matched to a gene. CDR3 protein: CASSLTGVGQPQHF. Written as DNA, the CDR3 is TGTGCCAGCAGCCTCACAGGGGTGGGTCAGCCCCAGCATTTT.

V is TRBV7-8 and J is TRBJ2-5, with D unclear. This CDR3 is built from 15 residues. Germline V CDR1 and CDR2: SGHVS, FQNEAQ. V was trimmed by 6 bases and J by 2 bases, leaving 16 bases between them. CDR3 amino acids: CASRYTRLTQETQYF. The DNA for the CDR3 is TGTGCCAGCAGGTATACTCGACTGACACAAGAGACCCAGTACTTC.

The chain uses TRBV30 and TRBJ1-2; D not certain. Trimming left V 4 bases short and J 0 bases short, with 6 bases between. The CDR3 runs 12 residues. Germline CDR1 is GTSNPN and CDR2 is SVGIG (reference sequence). The CDR3 reads CAWTKPNYGYTF. The DNA of the CDR3 is TGTGCCTGGACGAAGCCTAACTATGGCTACACCTTC.

V gene TRBV6-5 combines with J gene TRBJ2-7; a possible D gene is TRBD1 (7 bases). Per the germline V gene, CDR1 is MNHEY and CDR2 is SVGAGI. The CDR3 has 15 amino acids. V lost 6 bases and J 4 bases, leaving 19 bases between the germline ends. The CDR3 spells CASSATRDRLYEQYF. In DNA, the CDR3 is TGTGCCAGCAGCGCTACGCGGGACAGACTTTACGAGCAGTACTTC.

In nucleotides, the CDR3 is TGTGCCATCAGTGAGAAGGCTAGCGGCGGAAGGGAGCAGTACTTC. It codes for CAISEKASGGREQYF. This sequence joins TRBV10-3 and TRBJ2-7, with 7 bases matching TRBD2. Trimming removed 2 bases from V and 7 bases from J; junction bases left unmatched: 11. CDR1 ENHRY and CDR2 SYGVKD come from the germline V gene. The CDR3 has 15 residues.

The chain couples TRBV5-8 to TRBJ2-1; TRBD1 might be the D (6 bases). The V gene lost 4 bases and the J gene lost 4 bases, with 9 bases spanning the gap. The CDR3 has 13 amino acids. CDR1 is SGHTS, CDR2 YDEGEE, per germline. Here the CDR3 DNA reads TGTGCCAGCAGCCTACAGGGTTACAATGAGCAGTTCTTC. This gives the protein CASSLQGYNEQFF.

The chain uses TRBV28 and TRBJ2-3; TRBD1 matches at 7 bases. The CDR3 extends over 15 amino acids. J was trimmed by 5 bases and V by 6 bases; bases with no gene match: 11. CDR1 is MDHEN and CDR2 is SYDVKM in the germline V gene. The CDR3 region is CASSPDRAPGDTQYF. The DNA for the CDR3 is TGTGCCAGCAGCCCAGACAGGGCCCCGGGAGATACGCAGTATTTT. The whole variable domain, filled in from reference TRBV28 and TRBJ2-3, reads DVKVTQSSRYLVKRTGEKVFLECVQDMDHENMFWYRQDPGLGLRLIYFSYDVKMKEKGDIPEGYSVSREKKERFSLILESASTNQTSMYLCASSPDRAPGDTQYFGPGTRLTVL.

The V and J genes are TRBV9 and TRBJ2-7; TRBD2 agrees at 9 bases. Germline CDR1 and CDR2: SGDLS and YYNGEE. With V trimmed by 4 bases and J by 0 bases, 8 bases remained unmatched. This CDR3 is built from 16 residues. The CDR3 region has the DNA TGTGCCAGCAGCCCTAGTACAGCGGGGGGCTCCTACGAGCAGTACTTC. Translated: CASSPSTAGGSYEQYF.

CDR3 protein: CASSRTGDNQPQHF. For the CDR3, the DNA is TGTGCCAGTAGTAGGACAGGGGACAATCAGCCCCAGCATTTT. The chain combines TRBV19 with TRBJ1-5; 9 nucleotides match TRBD1. This CDR3 spans 14 amino acids. J was trimmed by 3 bases and V by 4 bases; bases with no gene match: 1. From germline, CDR1 is LNHDA and CDR2 SQIVND (reference sequence).

CDR3 amino acids: CASSPGLAGEGDTQYF. The CDR3 DNA follows: TGTGCCAGCAGCCCTGGACTAGCGGGAGAAGGAGATACGCAGTATTTT. V and J are TRBV11-3 and TRBJ2-3, with 13 bases fitting TRBD2. This CDR3 region has 16 residues. V dropped 5 bases and J dropped 5; count of bases not matched to a gene: 7. CDR1 SGHNT and CDR2 YENEEA come from the germline V gene.

The gene calls are TRBV7-2 and TRBJ2-2; 7 bases map to TRBD2. The CDR3 consists of 16 residues. Germline trimming cut 3 bases from V and 3 bases from J; bases unmatched to any gene: 7. Germline V lookup: CDR1 SGHTA, CDR2 FQGNSA. The CDR3: CASSLAGEGYTGELFF. The CDR3 DNA sequence: TGTGCCAGCAGCTTGGCGGGAGAAGGGTACACCGGGGAGCTGTTTTTT.

V gene TRBV19 combines with J gene TRBJ1-2; tentatively, D is TRBD1 (6 bases). Per germline, CDR1 LNHDA and CDR2 SQIVND (reference sequence). V lost 2 bases, J lost 7 bases, and 11 bases lay in between. There are 13 residues in the CDR3. CDR3 sequence (DNA): TGTGCCAGTAGTATACAGGGGAGCGTTGGCTACACCTTC. Protein product: CASSIQGSVGYTF.

This chain uses TRBV18 with TRBJ2-3; D gene uncertain. The V end was cut by 2 bases, the J end by 4 bases, with 7 bases between. CDR1 is KGHSH, CDR2 LQKENI, per germline. This CDR3 has 13 amino acids. The CDR3 loop is CASSPSLPDTQYF. In DNA form, the CDR3 reads TGTGCCAGCTCACCATCTCTCCCAGATACGCAGTATTTT.

V gene TRBV18 combines with J gene TRBJ1-6; tentatively, D is TRBD1 (5 bases). Deletions cut 3 bases from V and 7 bases from J, with 10 bases between. The germline CDR1 and CDR2 sequences are KGHSH and LQKENI. The CDR3 has 14 residues. CDR3 residues: CASSPLGENSPLHF. The DNA for the CDR3 is TGTGCCAGCTCACCGCTAGGGGAAAATTCACCCCTCCACTTT.

This clone was found a few times. V is TRBV6-5 and J is TRBJ1-1, with 8 positions matching TRBD1. Germline V lookup: CDR1 MNHEY, CDR2 SVGAGI. The CDR3 covers 14 residues. V shed 6 bases and J 2 bases; nucleotides not matched to a gene: 5. The CDR3 loop is CASRRGTGNTEAFF. The CDR3 bases are TGTGCCAGCAGGAGAGGGACAGGAAACACTGAAGCTTTCTTT.

The chain has TRBV4-3 and TRBJ1-2; no clear D gene. V shed 0 bases and J shed 5 bases, with 13 bases lying between them. The CDR3 is made up of 15 amino acids. CDR1 and CDR2 (germline): LGHNA, YSLEER. The CDR3: CASSQDKEGWYGYTF. The CDR3 DNA sequence: TGCGCCAGCAGCCAAGATAAGGAGGGTTGGTATGGCTACACCTTC.

The chain uses TRBV7-2 and TRBJ1-4; D gene uncertain. The CDR3 has 15 residues. The germline V gene encodes CDR1 SGHTA and CDR2 FQGNSA. V was shortened by 5 bases and J by 8 bases, with 18 bases between the two germline ends. DNA for the CDR3: TGTGCCAGCAGCCCGTCGGGCCGAGGCGACGAAAAACTGTTTTTT. This gives the protein CASSPSGRGDEKLFF.

Concerning this clone: In the same sample, other DNA sequences code for this CDR3. The CDR3 region is CASSPGQGEKLFF. DNA of the CDR3: TGTGCCAGCTCACCGGGCCAAGGGGAAAAACTGTTTTTT. The chain couples TRBV18 to TRBJ1-4; no clear D. Trimming left V 3 bases short and J 8 bases short, with 10 bases between. In germline, CDR1 is KGHSH, CDR2 LQKENI. This CDR3 has 13 residues.

CDR3 residues: CASSQYLSSYGYTF. CDR3 nucleotide sequence: TGTGCCAGCAGTCAATACTTGAGTTCCTATGGCTACACCTTC. The chain has TRBV28 and TRBJ1-2; no firm D call. This CDR3 contains 14 residues. Germline-derived CDR1 and CDR2 are MDHEN and SYDVKM. Trimming stripped 5 bases from V and 4 bases from J, with 14 bases between.

The CDR3 loop reads CASSGAYGYTF. CDR3 DNA: TGTGCCAGCAGTGGGGCCTATGGCTACACCTTC. The chain links TRBV25-1 to TRBJ1-2, with unresolved D. CDR3 size: 11 residues. V gave up 4 bases and J gave up 4 bases, with 4 bases separating them. Germline loops: CDR1 MGHDK, CDR2 SYGVNS.

This chain uses TRBV28 with TRBJ1-1; D is unresolved. Germline CDR1 reads MDHEN; CDR2 reads SYDVKM. V was clipped by 5 bases and J by 4 bases, with 17 bases between them. This CDR3 spans 15 amino acids. The CDR3 sequence is CASSTFFGPSTEAFF. In DNA, the CDR3 is TGTGCCAGCAGTACTTTCTTCGGACCAAGCACTGAAGCTTTCTTT. Full variable domain (missing parts from reference TRBV28 and TRBJ1-1): DVKVTQSSRYLVKRTGEKVFLECVQDMDHENMFWYRQDPGLGLRLIYFSYDVKMKEKGDIPEGYSVSREKKERFSLILESASTNQTSMYLCASSTFFGPSTEAFFGQGTRLTVV.

V and J are TRBV2 and TRBJ2-4; a weak D match, TRBD1 (5 bases). This CDR3 region has 17 residues. The germline V gene has CDR1 SNHLY and CDR2 FYNNEI. V was shortened by 7 bases and J by 1 base, with 20 bases between the two germline ends. The CDR3: CASTTTAGNAAKNIQYF. The CDR3 region has the DNA TGTGCCAGCACCACGACAGCAGGGAATGCGGCCAAAAACATTCAGTACTTC.

The rearrangement joins TRBV6-5 to TRBJ2-3; TRBD1 might be the D (5 bases). Germline loops: CDR1 MNHEY, CDR2 SVGAGI. The CDR3 has 15 residues. V shed 2 bases and J shed 4 bases, with 13 bases lying between them. In DNA form, the CDR3 reads TGTGCCAGCAGTTACAAGCCAGGGCACGCAGATACGCAGTATTTT. Its protein product is CASSYKPGHADTQYF.

V and J are TRBV29-1 and TRBJ2-7, with D possibly TRBD2 on 6 matching bases. The CDR3 runs to 14 residues. The germline V and J ends were trimmed by 4 bases and 1 base, with 14 bases remaining between them. The V gene's germline CDR1 is SQVTM and CDR2 ANQGSEA. CDR3 residues: CSVVAGPESYEQYF. Here the CDR3 DNA reads TGCAGCGTTGTTGCGGGACCGGAGTCCTACGAGCAGTACTTC.

This chain uses TRBV21-1 with TRBJ2-1; TRBD2 reflects the table's D call only, with no check against the DNA. TRBV21-1 constitutes a pseudogene. The CDR3 has 17 residues. As DNA, the CDR3 is TGTGCCAGCAGCAAAGAGAGCGGGAGGGCCGGTCGAAGTGAGCAGTTCTTC. Protein: CASSKESGRAGRSEQFF.

The chain joins TRBV6-5 to TRBJ2-7, with D unresolved. Trimming pared 6 bases from V and 2 bases from J, leaving 14 bases between. The CDR3 consists of 14 residues. Germline V gene data show CDR1 as MNHEY and CDR2 as SVGAGI. The CDR3 region is CASRAETLTYEQYF. CDR3 DNA sequence: TGTGCCAGCAGGGCGGAGACACTTACCTACGAGCAGTACTTC.